These T cell receptor beta chains were read from a single sample in a study of blood T cell repertoires in COVID-19. TCRdb's table, derived via immunoSEQ multiplex PCR, lists solely in-frame clones and lacks some. The sample has roughly 140,000 clones; about four fifths are singletons. The sequenced sample consisted of peripheral blood. The receptors shown here come from a man aged 65 to 85 with acute or convalescent COVID-19. CDR3s include the opening cysteine and the closing phenylalanine or tryptophan.

J: TRBJ2-3
V: TRBV28
CDR3: CASSLATPDTQYF

J: TRBJ1-1
V: TRBV5-1
CDR3: CASSLDQLNTEAFF

J: TRBJ2-2
V: TRBV27
CDR3: CASKKTSGGHGGTGELFF

J: TRBJ1-2
V: TRBV2
CDR3: CASSGDTNYGYTF

J: TRBJ1-2
V: TRBV28
CDR3: CASSLSTGQGGYTF

J: TRBJ2-1
V: TRBV6-5
CDR3: CASRIAGGVEQFF

J: TRBJ1-5
V: TRBV2
CDR3: CASRGQGRSQPQHF

J: TRBJ2-5
V: TRBV24-1
CDR3: CATSDLGQDQETQYF

J: TRBJ2-2
V: TRBV7-9
CDR3: CASSVRGQAGELFF

J: TRBJ2-3
V: TRBV29-1
CDR3: CSDNTGLADTQYF

J: TRBJ1-6
V: TRBV21-1
CDR3: CASPHLPQGENSPLHF

J: TRBJ1-6
V: TRBV5-1
CDR3: CASSGTGFSPLHF

J: TRBJ2-3
V: TRBV19
CDR3: CASSTSRNTQYF

J: TRBJ1-2
V: TRBV28
CDR3: CASSPSGRGPGYTF

J: TRBJ2-3
V: TRBV11-2
CDR3: CASSLNHEREAQYF

J: TRBJ2-3
V: TRBV5-1
CDR3: CASSAGDRRTDTQYF

J: TRBJ2-7
V: TRBV6-5
CDR3: CASSYSTAPMSYEQYF

J: TRBJ1-1
V: TRBV19
CDR3: CASSISGASGDEAFF

J: TRBJ2-7
V: TRBV24-1
CDR3: CATSDARATDEQYF

J: TRBJ2-1
V: TRBV3-1/TRBV3-2
CDR3: CASSRTSGGYSYNEQFF